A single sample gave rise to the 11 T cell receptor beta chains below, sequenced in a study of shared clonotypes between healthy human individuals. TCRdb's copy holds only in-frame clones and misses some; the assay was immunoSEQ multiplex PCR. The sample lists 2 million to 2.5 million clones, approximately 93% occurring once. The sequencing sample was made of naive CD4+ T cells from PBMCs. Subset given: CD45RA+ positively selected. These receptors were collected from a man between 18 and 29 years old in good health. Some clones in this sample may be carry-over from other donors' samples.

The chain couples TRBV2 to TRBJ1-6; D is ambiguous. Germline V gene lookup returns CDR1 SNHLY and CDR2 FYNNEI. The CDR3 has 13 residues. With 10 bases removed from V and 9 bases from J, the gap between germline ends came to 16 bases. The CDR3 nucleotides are TGTGCCACCCACCCTGAGGGAGGTTCACCCCTCCACTTT. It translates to CATHPEGGSPLHF.

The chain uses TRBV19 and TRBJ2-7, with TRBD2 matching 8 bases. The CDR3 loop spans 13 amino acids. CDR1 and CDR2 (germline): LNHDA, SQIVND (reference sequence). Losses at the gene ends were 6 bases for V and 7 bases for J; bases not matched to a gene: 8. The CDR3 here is CASRKTSVGEQYF. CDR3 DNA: TGTGCCAGTAGGAAGACTAGCGTGGGGGAGCAGTACTTC. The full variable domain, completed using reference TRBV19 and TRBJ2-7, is DGGITQSPKYLFRKEGQNVTLSCEQNLNHDAMYWYRQDPGQGLRLIYYSQIVNDFQKGDIAEGYSVSREKKESFPLTVTSAQKNPTAFYLCASRKTSVGEQYFGPGTRLTVT.

CDR3 sequence: CASSFAGTAYNEQFF. CDR3 DNA sequence: TGTGCCAGCAGCTTCGCCGGGACAGCCTACAATGAGCAGTTCTTC. The chain employs TRBV7-6 and TRBJ2-1; 7 bases are shared with TRBD1. The V segment lost 3 bases and the J segment 2 bases; nucleotides outside the gene matches: 4. Germline V gene data show CDR1 as SGHVS and CDR2 as FNYEAQ. This CDR3 has 15 residues.

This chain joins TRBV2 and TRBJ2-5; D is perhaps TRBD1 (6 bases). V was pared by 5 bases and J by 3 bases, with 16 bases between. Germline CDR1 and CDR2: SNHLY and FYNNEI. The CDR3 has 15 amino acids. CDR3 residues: CASSKHGTWKETQYF. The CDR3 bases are TGTGCCAGCAGTAAACATGGGACATGGAAAGAGACCCAGTACTTC.

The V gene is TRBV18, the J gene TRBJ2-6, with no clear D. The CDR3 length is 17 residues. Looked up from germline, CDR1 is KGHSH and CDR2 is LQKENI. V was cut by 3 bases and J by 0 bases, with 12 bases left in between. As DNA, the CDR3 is TGTGCCAGCTCACCTATCGACCGAGACTCTGGGGCCAACGTCCTGACTTTC. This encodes CASSPIDRDSGANVLTF.

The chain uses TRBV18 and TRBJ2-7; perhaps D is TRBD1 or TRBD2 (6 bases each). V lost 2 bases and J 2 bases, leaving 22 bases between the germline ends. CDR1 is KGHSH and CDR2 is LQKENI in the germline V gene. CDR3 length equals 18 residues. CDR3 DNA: TGTGCCAGCTCACCAAGTGTTGGGGGCGGCGGGATAGCCTACGAGCAGTACTTC. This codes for CASSPSVGGGGIAYEQYF.

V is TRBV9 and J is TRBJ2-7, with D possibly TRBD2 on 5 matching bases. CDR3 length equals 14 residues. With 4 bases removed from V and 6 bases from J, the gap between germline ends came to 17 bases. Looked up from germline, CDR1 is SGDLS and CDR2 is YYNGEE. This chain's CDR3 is CASSSSSGDFEQYF. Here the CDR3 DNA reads TGTGCCAGCAGCTCAAGCTCCGGGGATTTCGAGCAGTACTTC.

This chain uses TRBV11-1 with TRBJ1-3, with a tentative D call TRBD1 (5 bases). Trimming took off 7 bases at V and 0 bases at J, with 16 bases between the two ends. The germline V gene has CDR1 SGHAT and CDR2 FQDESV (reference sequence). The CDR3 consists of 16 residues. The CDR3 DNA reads TGTGCCAGCAAGGAAGATACGGGGGTCTCTGGAAACACCATATATTTT. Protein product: CASKEDTGVSGNTIYF.

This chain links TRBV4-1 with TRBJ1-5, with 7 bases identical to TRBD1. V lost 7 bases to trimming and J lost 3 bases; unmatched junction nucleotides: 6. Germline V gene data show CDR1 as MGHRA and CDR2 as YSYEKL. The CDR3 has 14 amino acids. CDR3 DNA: TGCGCCAGCAACACAGGGGACCTCAATCAGCCCCAGCATTTT. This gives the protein CASNTGDLNQPQHF.

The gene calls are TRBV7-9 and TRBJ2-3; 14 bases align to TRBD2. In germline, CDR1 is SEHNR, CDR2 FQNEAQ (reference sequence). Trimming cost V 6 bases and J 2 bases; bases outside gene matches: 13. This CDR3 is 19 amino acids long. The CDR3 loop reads CASRSTGTSGSPTTDTQYF. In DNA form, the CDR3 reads TGTGCCAGCAGGTCAACCGGGACTAGCGGGAGCCCTACCACAGATACGCAGTATTTT.

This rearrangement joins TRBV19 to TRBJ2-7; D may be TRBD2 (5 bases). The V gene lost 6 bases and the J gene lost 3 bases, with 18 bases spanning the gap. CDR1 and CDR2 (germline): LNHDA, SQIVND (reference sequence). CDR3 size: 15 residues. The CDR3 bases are TGTGCCAGTAGCCCAACGGGGTACCCAAGCTACGAGCAGTACTTC. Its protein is CASSPTGYPSYEQYF. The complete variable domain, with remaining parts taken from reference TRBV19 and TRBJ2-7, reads DGGITQSPKYLFRKEGQNVTLSCEQNLNHDAMYWYRQDPGQGLRLIYYSQIVNDFQKGDIAEGYSVSREKKESFPLTVTSAQKNPTAFYLCASSPTGYPSYEQYFGPGTRLTVT.